One T cell receptor beta chain is described in this entry. The target antigen is unknown. The sample is drawn from a study of shared clonotypes between healthy human individuals. Findings and limits, study-wide: Sampling covered nothing but blood. Tissue TCR repertoires likely differ from those found in blood. Some naive CD4 clonotypes, around 5%, turned up in common across several donors.

V lost 8 bases and J lost 7; bases outside the gene matches: 10. CDR3 length: 12 residues. Germline V gene lookup returns CDR1 GTSNPN and CDR2 SVGIG (reference sequence). Terminally differentiated effector memory CD45RA+ cells were excluded by CCR7 positive selection of CD45RO-negative cells. Deep-level assay runs were performed. It was around 180 ng DNA, about 30,000 T cell genomes, that sorted-subset replicate PCRs used. Repertoires were generated with immunoSEQ multiplex PCR, while TCRdb's copy carries only in-frame clones and drops some. The repertoire consists of about 800,000 clones, with roughly 96% occurring once and the leading ten covering less than 0.25%.

This clonotype originated in a man between 25 and 39 years old in good health. This sequence joins TRBV30 and TRBJ1-2; 7 bases line up with TRBD1. Source material: naive CD8+ T cells sorted from blood. The CDR3 protein is CAQQGLRSGYTF. The CDR3 DNA reads as TGTGCCCAACAGGGGTTGCGAAGTGGCTACACCTTC.